The sequence of this T cell receptor (beta chain) was determined in a study of OX40 agonist ivuxolimab in advanced cancers. About the study: Participants averaged around 60 years of age (range roughly 20 to 90) and were 75% to 90% male. Three patients got partial responses; one had hepatocellular carcinoma and two had cutaneous melanoma. Study-wide results and limits: The mean number of expanded clones was higher in CD8+ T cells than in CD4+.

V was pared by 3 bases and J by 8 bases, with 12 bases of the junction left unmatched. The CDR3 consists of 15 residues. Germline-derived CDR1 and CDR2 are LNHNV and YYDKDF (reference sequence). Only in-frame clones appear in the TCRdb table, and some are missing; sequencing was by immunoSEQ multiplex PCR. The profile shows about 93,000 clones, 90% to 95% of them singletons. This clone was seen only a few times. No antigen is known for it. The sequences come from CD4+ or CD8+ T cells sorted from blood, collected in a trial of the OX40 agonist ivuxolimab. The J gene is TRBJ1-2, the V gene TRBV15, with TRBD1 identical over 7 bases. This clonotype was obtained from an adult with an advanced solid tumor such as melanoma, head and neck, liver or kidney cancer. CDR3 sequence (DNA): TGTGCCACCAGCAGTGGACAGGAACCGACCCGGGGCTACACCTTC. Translation gives CATSSGQEPTRGYTF.